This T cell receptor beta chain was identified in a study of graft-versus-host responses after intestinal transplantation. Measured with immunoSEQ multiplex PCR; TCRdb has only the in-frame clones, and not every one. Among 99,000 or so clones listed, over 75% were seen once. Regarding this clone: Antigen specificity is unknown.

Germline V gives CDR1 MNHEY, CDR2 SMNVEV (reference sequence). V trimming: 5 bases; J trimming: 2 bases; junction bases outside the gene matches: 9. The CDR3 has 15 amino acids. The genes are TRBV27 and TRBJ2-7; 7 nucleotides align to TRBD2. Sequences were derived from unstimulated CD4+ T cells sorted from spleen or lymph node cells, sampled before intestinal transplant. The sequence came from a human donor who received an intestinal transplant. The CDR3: CASSPRTSMPYEQYF. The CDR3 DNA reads TGTGCCAGCAGTCCCAGGACTAGTATGCCCTACGAGCAGTACTTC.